This entry is about one T cell receptor beta chain. An amount of RNA that ranged from roughly 0.5 to 1 ug was reverse transcribed with random hexamers. The immunoSEQ assay covered 54 Vbeta and 13 Jbeta segments for CDR3. TCRdb re-called the immunoSEQ multiplex PCR reads through MiXCR, storing one row per CDR3 protein. The data hold some 120,000 distinct CDR3 sequences, with around 94% observed a single time. These data belong to a study of CD8 T cells in Susac syndrome. TCR beta sequencing was performed on blood CD8+ and CD4+ T cells. Germline V lookup: CDR1 MNHNS, CDR2 SASEGT. This CDR3 has 13 amino acids. With 10 bases removed from V and 7 bases from J, the gap between germline ends came to 17 bases.

The clonotype originates from a human donor with multiple sclerosis. Sample: CD4+ T cells from PBMCs. The J gene is TRBJ1-5, the V gene TRBV6-1, with D unresolved. The CDR3 bases are TGTGCCACCATCGAAGAGTTCCGACAGCCCCAGCATTTT. This gives the protein CATIEEFRQPQHF.